This entry lists 24 T cell receptor beta chains sequenced from one sample in a study of cytomegalovirus exposure and HLA in healthy donors. Primers for the PCR totalled 60 Vbeta and 13 Jbeta. Measured with immunoSEQ multiplex PCR; TCRdb has only the in-frame clones, and not every one. Seen here are around 130,000 clones, about 8.6% observed once, and the top ten hold 6% to 7.5%. The sequenced sample consisted of PBMCs. The receptors stem from a woman between 40 and 55 years old in good health and CMV-seropositive.

The V call is TRBV6-1, the J call TRBJ2-7; no firm D call. V lost 4 bases and J lost 4, with 8 bases in between. The CDR3 covers 12 residues. CDR1 is MNHNS and CDR2 is SASEGT in the germline V gene. The CDR3 sequence: CASSALIYEQYF. As DNA, the CDR3 is TGTGCCAGCAGTGCCCTAATATACGAGCAGTACTTC.

The chain recombines TRBV9 with TRBJ2-1; 8 positions agree with TRBD1. Germline V gene data show CDR1 as SGDLS and CDR2 as YYNGEE. The CDR3 has 15 residues. J was trimmed by 4 bases and V by 2 bases; bases with no gene match: 5. In DNA, the CDR3 is TGTGCCAGCAGCGTGACAGGGGCGTATTACAATGAGCAGTTCTTC. Translating it yields CASSVTGAYYNEQFF.

This clone was detected only a few times. Mismatch with germline at one junction end may stem from a read error. J is TRBJ2-7 and V is TRBV5-1; maybe TRBD1 (6 bases). Germline loops: CDR1 SGHRS, CDR2 YFSETQ. The CDR3 loop spans 16 amino acids. This CDR3 reads CASSPRPGVGSYEQCF. In DNA form, the CDR3 reads TGCGCCAGCAGCCCAAGGCCAGGGGTCGGATCGTACGAGCAGTGCTTC.

The chain carries TRBV7-6 and TRBJ2-1; 9 nucleotides align to TRBD1. Per the germline V gene, CDR1 is SGHVS and CDR2 is FNYEAQ. Trimming cost V 4 bases and J 6 bases; bases outside gene matches: 7. This CDR3 region has 15 residues. This chain's CDR3 is CASSSGQGRGNEQFF. CDR3 in DNA: TGTGCCAGCAGCTCCGGACAGGGGAGAGGCAATGAGCAGTTCTTC.

The table lists this clone with a few counts. The chain uses TRBV18 and TRBJ2-3; TRBD2 agrees at 11 bases. Germline V gene sequence: CDR1 KGHSH, CDR2 LQKENI. V lost 3 bases to trimming and J lost 6 bases; unmatched junction nucleotides: 2. The CDR3 is 14 amino acids. The CDR3 loop is CASSPSGGADTQYF. The DNA for the CDR3 is TGTGCCAGCTCACCTAGCGGGGGGGCTGATACGCAGTATTTT. Using reference TRBV18 and TRBJ2-3 for the parts outside the CDR3, the full variable domain is NAGVMQNPRHLVRRRGQEARLRCSPMKGHSHVYWYRQLPEEGLKFMVYLQKENIIDESGMPKERFSAEFPKEGPSILRIQQVVRGDSAAYFCASSPSGGADTQYFGPGTRLTVL.

This clone was counted only a few times. The chain has TRBV4-1 and TRBJ1-1, with D unresolved. Trimming took 4 bases from V and 1 from J, leaving 7 bases between them. The CDR3 contains 13 residues. CDR1 MGHRA and CDR2 YSYEKL come from the germline V gene. Here the CDR3 DNA reads TGCGCCAGCAGCCCGACACCGAACACTGAAGCTTTCTTT. The encoded protein is CASSPTPNTEAFF.

This clone was detected a few times. This chain connects TRBV5-6 to TRBJ2-7; TRBD1 is a possible D gene (6 bases). Trimming cost V 4 bases and J 4 bases, with 9 bases left between them. Germline assignment: CDR1 SGHDT and CDR2 YYEEEE. The CDR3 is 12 residues long. CDR3 DNA sequence: TGTGCCAGCAGCCTGACAGGATACGAGCAGTACTTC. Encoded protein: CASSLTGYEQYF.

This chain joins TRBV18 and TRBJ2-2; TRBD1 agrees at 7 bases. CDR3 size: 15 residues. With 1 base clipped from V and 6 bases from J, the junction kept 5 bases outside the gene matches. Germline loops: CDR1 KGHSH, CDR2 LQKENI. The CDR3: CASSPLTGRAGELFF. For the CDR3, the DNA is TGTGCCAGCTCACCACTGACAGGGCGGGCCGGGGAGCTGTTTTTT.

V is TRBV5-4 and J is TRBJ1-4; D is perhaps TRBD1 (5 bases). Trimming left V 4 bases short and J 1 base short, with 8 bases between. The CDR3 is 14 amino acids. Per the germline V gene, CDR1 is SGHNT and CDR2 is YYREEE (reference sequence). This chain's CDR3 is CASSPGQTNEKLFF. DNA of the CDR3: TGTGCCAGCAGCCCCGGACAAACTAATGAAAAACTGTTTTTT.

The chain recombines TRBV19 with TRBJ1-2; D is undetermined. There are 14 residues in the CDR3. Germline lookup yields CDR1 LNHDA and CDR2 SQIVND (reference sequence). V was cut by 5 bases and J by 7 bases, with 17 bases left in between. The CDR3 bases are TGTGCCAGTAGTGGAAGGAGACCCACGGCTGGCTACACCTTC. Translated, it gives CASSGRRPTAGYTF.

This clone has only a few counts. The rearrangement uses TRBV7-8 and TRBJ2-3, with D perhaps matching TRBD2 (6 bases). Looked up from germline, CDR1 is SGHVS and CDR2 is FQNEAQ. The CDR3 extends over 16 amino acids. Trimming removed 0 bases at V and 2 bases at J, with 12 bases between. DNA of the CDR3: TGTGCCAGCAGCTTAGCGGGGGGTACAGTCACAGATACGCAGTATTTT. Protein: CASSLAGGTVTDTQYF.

The chain links TRBV7-9 to TRBJ1-5, with 8 bases matching TRBD1. Germline assignment: CDR1 SEHNR and CDR2 FQNEAQ (reference sequence). Trimming cost V 5 bases and J 3 bases; bases outside gene matches: 6. This CDR3 has 15 residues. The CDR3 region is CASSQGQEVNQPQHF. CDR3 nucleotides: TGTGCCAGCAGCCAGGGACAGGAGGTCAATCAGCCCCAGCATTTT.

V is TRBV4-1 and J is TRBJ1-1, with no clear D. CDR3 size: 15 residues. Per germline, CDR1 MGHRA and CDR2 YSYEKL. V was clipped by 1 base and J by 1 base, with 10 bases between them. The DNA of the CDR3 is TGCGCCAGCAGCCAAGTCCACGGGGAGAACACTGAAGCTTTCTTT. It encodes CASSQVHGENTEAFF.

The chain recombines TRBV29-1 with TRBJ1-5, with 9 positions matching TRBD1. The CDR3 runs to 13 residues. V lost 5 bases to trimming and J lost 5 bases; unmatched junction nucleotides: 4. Germline V lookup: CDR1 SQVTM, CDR2 ANQGSEA. CDR3 amino acids: CSVQTGGYQPQHF. The CDR3 DNA sequence: TGCAGCGTTCAGACAGGGGGATATCAGCCCCAGCATTTT.

This clone was picked up a small number of times. The chain is built from TRBV9 and TRBJ2-2, with 7 bases identical to TRBD1. V lost 0 bases, J lost 5 bases, and 7 bases stayed unmatched. The CDR3 is 16 residues long. CDR1 is SGDLS and CDR2 is YYNGEE in the germline V gene. The CDR3 sequence: CASSVAEGAMTGELFF. In DNA form, the CDR3 reads TGTGCCAGCAGCGTAGCTGAGGGGGCGATGACCGGGGAGCTGTTTTTT.

The chain is built from TRBV5-1 and TRBJ2-7, with 8 bases fitting TRBD1. The germline CDR1 and CDR2 sequences are SGHRS and YFSETQ. After removal of 0 bases from V and 3 bases from J, the junction contained 8 bases not matched to a gene. This CDR3 comprises 16 residues. The CDR3 region is CASSLGGKDRDYEQYF. The CDR3 region has the DNA TGCGCCAGCAGCTTGGGGGGAAAGGACAGGGACTACGAGCAGTACTTC. The full variable domain, completed using reference TRBV5-1 and TRBJ2-7, is KAGVTQTPRYLIKTRGQQVTLSCSPISGHRSVSWYQQTPGQGLQFLFEYFSETQRNKGNFPGRFSGRQFSNSRSEMNVSTLELGDSALYLCASSLGGKDRDYEQYFGPGTRLTVT.

This chain links TRBV4-1 with TRBJ1-2; perhaps TRBD1 as D (5 bases). The CDR3 length is 16 residues. Looked up from germline, CDR1 is MGHRA and CDR2 is YSYEKL. The ends were cut back, 1 base at V and 2 bases at J, with 14 bases in the middle. The CDR3 bases are TGCGCCAGCAGCCAAGGCCAGGGTCCCTTCAACTATGGCTACACCTTC. Translating gives CASSQGQGPFNYGYTF.

This clone was counted only a few times. The CDR3 protein is CASSILTVNTEAFF. The CDR3 nucleotides read TGTGCCAGTAGTATCTTGACAGTGAACACTGAAGCTTTCTTT. The chain is built from TRBV19 and TRBJ1-1; TRBD1 might be the D (5 bases). Germline CDR1 reads LNHDA; CDR2 reads SQIVND (reference sequence). V was pared by 3 bases and J by 0 bases, with 8 bases between. This CDR3 has 14 amino acids.

This clone appeared a few times. This chain connects TRBV25-1 to TRBJ2-7; 8 bases agree with TRBD1. Germline lookup yields CDR1 MGHDK and CDR2 SYGVNS. V lost 3 bases, J lost 0 bases, and 4 bases stayed unmatched. This CDR3 has 15 residues. This CDR3 reads CASSDWDRSSYEQYF. Written as DNA, the CDR3 is TGTGCCAGCAGTGACTGGGACAGGTCCTCCTACGAGCAGTACTTC.

This clone occurred a few times. The V gene is TRBV6-6, the J gene TRBJ2-3; D perhaps matches TRBD1 (6 bases). The germline V gene encodes CDR1 MNHNY and CDR2 SVGAGI (reference sequence). The CDR3 has 15 residues. Between the trimmed V and J ends, which lost 2 bases and 8 bases, there was a span of 17 bases. CDR3 in amino acids: CASSYVTGPRGTQYF. The CDR3 bases are TGTGCCAGCAGTTACGTCACAGGGCCAAGGGGTACGCAGTATTTT.

J is TRBJ2-3 and V is TRBV7-9; D is unresolved. Germline CDR1 and CDR2: SEHNR and FQNEAQ (reference sequence). The V end was cut by 8 bases, the J end by 4 bases, with 10 bases between. The CDR3 contains 12 residues. The CDR3 coding sequence is TGTGCCAGCGTCCCCTTAGCAGATACGCAGTATTTT. It specifies CASVPLADTQYF.

J is TRBJ2-7 and V is TRBV6-1, with D unresolved. Trimming took 5 bases from V and 5 from J, leaving 13 bases between them. Germline values: CDR1 MNHNS, CDR2 SASEGT. This CDR3 region has 13 residues. The CDR3 nucleotides read TGTGCCAGCAGTTCCCAGCCTCAGGACGAGCAGTACTTC. This sequence encodes CASSSQPQDEQYF.

The chain joins TRBV25-1 to TRBJ1-1; tentative D call: TRBD1 (6 bases). Trimming shortened V by 6 bases and J by 3 bases, and 11 bases separated the two germline ends. Germline V gives CDR1 MGHDK, CDR2 SYGVNS. The CDR3 contains 13 residues. DNA for the CDR3: TGTGCCAGCAGGGACAGATCGTACACTGAAGCTTTCTTT. This encodes CASRDRSYTEAFF.

The V and J genes are TRBV7-9 and TRBJ1-2, with 7 bases that match TRBD1. CDR1 is SEHNR, CDR2 FQNEAQ, per germline (reference sequence). V was clipped by 5 bases and J by 4 bases; unmatched bases: 10. CDR3 length equals 15 residues. The CDR3 loop reads CASSRDSWTGYGYTF. CDR3 DNA sequence: TGTGCCAGCAGCCGTGACTCGTGGACAGGCTATGGCTACACCTTC.